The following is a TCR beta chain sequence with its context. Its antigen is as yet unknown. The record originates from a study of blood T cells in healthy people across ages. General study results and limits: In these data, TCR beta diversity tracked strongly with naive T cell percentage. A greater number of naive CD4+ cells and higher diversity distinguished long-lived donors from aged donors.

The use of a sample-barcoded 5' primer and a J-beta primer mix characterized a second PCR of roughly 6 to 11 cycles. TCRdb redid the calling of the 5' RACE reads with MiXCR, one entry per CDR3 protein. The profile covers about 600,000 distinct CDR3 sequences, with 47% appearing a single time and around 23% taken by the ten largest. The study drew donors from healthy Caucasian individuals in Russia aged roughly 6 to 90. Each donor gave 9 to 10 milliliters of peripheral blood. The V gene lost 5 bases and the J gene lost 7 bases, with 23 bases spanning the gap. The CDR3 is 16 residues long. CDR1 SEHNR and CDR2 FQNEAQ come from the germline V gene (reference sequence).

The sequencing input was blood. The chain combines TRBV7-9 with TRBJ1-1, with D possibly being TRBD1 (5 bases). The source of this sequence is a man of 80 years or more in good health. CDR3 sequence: CASSPRGATTSGEAFF. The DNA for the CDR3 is TGTGCCAGCAGCCCACGAGGGGCAACAACATCGGGTGAAGCTTTCTTT.